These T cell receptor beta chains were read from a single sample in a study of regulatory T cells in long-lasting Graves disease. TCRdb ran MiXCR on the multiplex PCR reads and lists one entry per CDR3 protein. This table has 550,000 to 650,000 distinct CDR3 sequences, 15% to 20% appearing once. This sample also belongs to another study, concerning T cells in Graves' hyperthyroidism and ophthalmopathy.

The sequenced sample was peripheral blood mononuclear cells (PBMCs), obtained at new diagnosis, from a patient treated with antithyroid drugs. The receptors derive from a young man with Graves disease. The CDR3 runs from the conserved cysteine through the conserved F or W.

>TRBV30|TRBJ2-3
CAWTEEGLAGGLSTDTQYF
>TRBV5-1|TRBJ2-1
CASSLGSQYNEQFF
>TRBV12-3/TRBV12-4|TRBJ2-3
CASTRPGQGAISDTQYF
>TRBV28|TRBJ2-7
CASMNLPSSYEQYF
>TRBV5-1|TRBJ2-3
CASSLSVSTDTQYF
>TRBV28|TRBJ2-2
CASTTLGGGELFF
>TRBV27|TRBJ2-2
CASSLLLAGGPVNTGELFF
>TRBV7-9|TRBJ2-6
CASSSQGYGANVLTF
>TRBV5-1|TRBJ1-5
CASSLEAGLNQPQHF
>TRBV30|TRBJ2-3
CAWSGVGTSGDTQYF